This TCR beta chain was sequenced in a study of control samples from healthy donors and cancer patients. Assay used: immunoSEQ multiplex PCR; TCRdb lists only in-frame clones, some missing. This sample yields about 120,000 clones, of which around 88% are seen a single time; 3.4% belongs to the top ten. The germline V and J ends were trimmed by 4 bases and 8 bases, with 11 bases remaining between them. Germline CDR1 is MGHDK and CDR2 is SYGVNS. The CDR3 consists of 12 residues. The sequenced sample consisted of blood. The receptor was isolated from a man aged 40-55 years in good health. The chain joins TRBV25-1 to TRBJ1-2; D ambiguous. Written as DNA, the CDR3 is TGTGCCAGCAGTGCGGGAGCGGGGGGCTACACCTTC. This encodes CASSAGAGGYTF.